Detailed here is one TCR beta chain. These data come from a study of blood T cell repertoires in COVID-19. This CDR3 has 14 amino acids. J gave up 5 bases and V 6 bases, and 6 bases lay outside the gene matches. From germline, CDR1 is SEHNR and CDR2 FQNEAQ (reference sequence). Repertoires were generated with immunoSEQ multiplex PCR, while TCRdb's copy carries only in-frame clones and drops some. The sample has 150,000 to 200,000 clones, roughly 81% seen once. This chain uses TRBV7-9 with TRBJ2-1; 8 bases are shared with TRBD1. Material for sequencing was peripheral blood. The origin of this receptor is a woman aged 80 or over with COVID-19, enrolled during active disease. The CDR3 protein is CASRERQGNNEQFF. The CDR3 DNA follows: TGTGCCAGCAGGGAGAGACAGGGGAACAATGAGCAGTTCTTC.